This T cell receptor (beta chain) was profiled in a study of T cells after yellow fever vaccination (dated by TCRdb to between 2018 and 2020). A note on the overall study: The SMART-Seq v4 Ultra Low Input RNA kit was used to prepare libraries from fractions with low cell numbers. Two healthy male donors, one aged 18 to 30 and one aged 30 to 40 years, were included in the cohort. To follow T-cell clones before and after primary and booster YFV17D yellow fever vaccination, bulk TCR alpha and beta repertoires were sequenced over time. Blood samples were taken at several timepoints before and after primary and secondary immunization, and bulk PBMC replicates and cell subsets were isolated. The full study reports these points: Because abundant contaminating clonotypes from the bulk population could be contained in FACS-sorted repertoires, computational filtering was required. Most clones expanded after primary vaccination (almost 97% of CD4 and roughly 91% of CD8) were re-detected after the booster, suggesting that broad memory maintenance occurred. Compared with the primary T-cell response, the secondary T-cell response was weaker but faster, peaking on day 5 rather than day 15. A small share of clonotypes was detected in both CD4 and CD8 compartments, with the overlap likely arising from convergent recombination. Only a couple of donors were included in the study, so the extent to which the findings can be generalized is limited.

This specimen's treatment or condition label, interpreted: live attenuated yellow fever vaccine strain. Two biological replicates of bulk PBMCs were collected at each blood-draw timepoint. PBMCs were isolated from peripheral blood using a standard Ficoll-Paque protocol. RNA was extracted with TriZol from bulk PBMCs, CD4 and CD8 fractions, and dextramer-positive and dextramer-negative fractions. In this sample, this clonotype turned up a few times. The target of this receptor is not known. Base qualities are not recorded, but no much larger clone differs from it by a single base. Trimming removed 3 bases from V and 6 bases from J, leaving 21 bases between the germline ends. Sequences SGHDT (CDR1) and YYEEEE (CDR2) are obtained from the germline V gene. Including cysteine and phenylalanine, the CDR3 has 17 amino acids. Only CDR3 DNA is held: 51 bases, read in frame from base 1. The instrument was an Illumina NovaSeq 6000. TCR cDNA was synthesized by 5'RACE template switching, through which a universal primer site and unique molecular identifiers were introduced. Priming for cDNA synthesis came from both the TCR alpha and TCR beta constant segments. Libraries were amplified in two PCR steps, with sample barcodes and sequencing adapters added in the second step. Libraries were sequenced on Illumina HiSeq 2500 (2x100 bp) or NovaSeq (2x150 bp). On the authors' methods: Demultiplexing of reads and collapsing into UMI consensus sequences were performed with MIGEC, and V(D)J alignment was carried out with MiXCR. Using edgeR on replicate PBMC samples, clonotypes were called vaccine-responding if FDR was below 0.01 and the log2 fold change was above 5 up to day 15. Each bulk clonotype was labeled CD4 or CD8 based on which sequenced repertoire, CD4 or CD8, contained the clonotype at higher abundance. TCRdb redid the processing of the public reads, applying fastp at Q25 and MiXCR, and retained in-frame beta chains. Here each entry gathers all rows of one CDR3 protein and keeps the most common genes and DNA. What appears here as the V and J calls and clone size reflects TCRdb's work, not the paper's. The sample table shows around 300,000 distinct CDR3 sequences, and about 4% are seen once. The top ten hold under 30% of the sample.

The chain is encoded by TRBV5-6 joined to TRBJ2-2; the D region possibly corresponds to TRBD2 (7 bases align). The sample here was PBMCs, taken 5 days after the yellow fever booster vaccination. The receptor comes from a man aged 18 to 35 who received the YFV17D yellow fever vaccine. The nucleotide sequence is TGTGCCAGCAGCTCCCTCGTGCCGGGGGGCGGGTCCGGGGAGCTGTTTTTT. Its amino acids are CASSSLVPGGGSGELFF.